A selection of T cell receptor beta chains follows, all from one sample in a study of blood T cell repertoires in COVID-19. Only in-frame clones appear in the TCRdb table, and some are missing; sequencing was by immunoSEQ multiplex PCR. The table has a few hundred thousand clones, approximately 77% seen once. Sequenced: peripheral blood. Receptors were obtained from a human donor with acute or convalescent COVID-19. The donor label of this sample is uncertain. Each CDR3 is given with its conserved first and last residue. The D gene is left open where the match is weak. Not all rows give a size; the values are once, few, many and, for expanded clones, a class.

TRBV19	-	TRBJ1-2	-	CASSVTGQTSYYGYTF	TGTGCCAGTAGTGTGACGGGACAAACTTCTTACTATGGCTACACCTTC
TRBV7-9	-	TRBJ1-2	-	CASSFDIYGYTF	TGTGCCAGCAGCTTTGACATCTATGGCTACACCTTC
TRBV5-1	-	TRBJ2-3	-	CASKLHLSGFLTDTQYF	TGCGCCAGCAAGCTGCACTTGAGCGGATTCCTCACAGATACGCAGTATTTT
TRBV5-1	-	TRBJ2-7	-	CASSSSGVMIYEQYF	TGCGCCAGCAGCTCTTCAGGGGTGATGATCTACGAGCAGTACTTC
TRBV12-3/TRBV12-4	TRBD1	TRBJ2-1	-	CASSLGTGTGQFF	TGTGCCAGCAGTTTGGGGACAGGGACGGGGCAGTTCTTC
TRBV18	-	TRBJ2-3	-	CASSLSERVAQYF	TGTGCCAGCTCACTTTCAGAGCGGGTGGCGCAGTATTTT
TRBV2	TRBD2	TRBJ2-1	-	CASSEVLAGVTEQFF	TGTGCCAGCAGTGAAGTGCTAGCGGGAGTAACTGAGCAGTTCTTC
TRBV2	-	TRBJ1-5	-	CASRSGNTPQHF	TGTGCCAGCAGGTCAGGGAATACGCCCCAGCATTTT
TRBV6-6	TRBD1	TRBJ1-1	-	CASTERDSSEAFF	TGTGCCAGCACTGAAAGGGACAGTTCTGAAGCTTTCTTT
TRBV27	TRBD1	TRBJ1-6	-	CASGTGYNSPLHF	TGTGCCAGCGGGACAGGATACAATTCACCCCTCCACTTT
TRBV18	-	TRBJ1-6	-	CASSARSYNSPLHF	TGTGCCAGCTCAGCGCGCTCCTATAATTCACCCCTCCACTTT
TRBV19	-	TRBJ2-2	-	CASSWLGELFF	TGTGCCAGTAGTTGGCTCGGGGAGCTGTTTTTT
TRBV7-2	TRBD1	TRBJ2-2	-	CASSRKGTGGPGELFF	TGTGCCAGCAGCCGCAAGGGGACAGGGGGCCCCGGGGAGCTGTTTTTT
TRBV5-1	TRBD1	TRBJ2-3	-	CASGSGTGGDALDTQYF	TGCGCCAGCGGATCCGGGACAGGGGGCGATGCGCTGGATACGCAGTATTTT
TRBV19	-	TRBJ1-1	-	CASRYVTGNTEAFF	TGTGCCAGTAGATACGTGACAGGGAACACTGAAGCTTTCTTT
TRBV9	-	TRBJ2-1	-	CASSTLAGPPKEQFF	TGTGCCAGCAGCACCCTAGCTGGGCCGCCTAAAGAGCAGTTCTTC
TRBV5-6	-	TRBJ1-3	few	CASSFQRNLISGNTIYF	TGTGCCAGCAGCTTTCAGCGGAACCTTATCTCTGGAAACACCATATATTTT
TRBV3-1/TRBV3-2	TRBD1	TRBJ1-6	once	CASSQEGQGYSSYNSPLHF	TGTGCCAGCAGCCAAGAGGGACAGGGATACAGCTCCTATAATTCACCCCTCCACTTT
TRBV28	-	TRBJ1-4	-	CASSFMTGATNEKLFF	TGTGCCAGCAGTTTTATGACGGGGGCAACTAATGAAAAACTGTTTTTT
TRBV6-6	TRBD1	TRBJ1-2	many	CASSYPSGTGYGYTF	TGTGCCAGCAGTTATCCATCCGGGACAGGGTATGGCTACACCTTC
TRBV11-2	TRBD1	TRBJ1-3	-	CASSGQVAGNTIYF	TGTGCCAGCAGCGGACAGGTCGCTGGAAACACCATATATTTT
TRBV5-6	-	TRBJ2-7	-	CASSLVLSGYEQYF	TGTGCCAGCAGCCTGGTTCTAAGCGGCTACGAGCAGTACTTC
TRBV18	-	TRBJ2-3	-	CASSPRRAQAGSTDTQYF	TGTGCCAGCTCACCGAGGAGAGCCCAGGCGGGCAGCACAGATACGCAGTATTTT
TRBV6-5	-	TRBJ2-3	-	CASQRTLSTDTQYF	TGTGCCAGTCAAAGGACACTTAGCACAGATACGCAGTATTTT
TRBV18	TRBD2	TRBJ2-1	-	CASSQGLAGVLEQFF	TGTGCCAGCTCGCAGGGACTAGCGGGAGTACTTGAGCAGTTCTTC
TRBV7-8	TRBD1	TRBJ1-4	-	CASSRGGTADPWQDQEKLFF	TGTGCCAGCAGCCGAGGGGGGACAGCGGATCCATGGCAAGATCAAGAAAAACTGTTTTTT